Included here is one T cell receptor beta chain sequence, with context. The target antigen is unknown. This sample stems from a study of spatial heterogeneity in lung cancer. Documented time point: sample taken at primary tumor resection. CDR3 size: 16 residues. Trimming took 2 bases from V and 8 from J; bases not matched to a gene: 10. In germline, CDR1 is DFQATT, CDR2 SNEGSKA (reference sequence). TCRdb recomputed calls from the 5' RACE reads with MiXCR, one row per CDR3 protein. In the table there are about 29,000 distinct CDR3 sequences, approximately 7.7% of which are singletons. Broader study findings: Within tumors, counts of expanded alpha and beta TCRs tracked tumor mutation counts.

The receptor's source is a male donor with early-stage non-small cell lung cancer. The rearrangement uses TRBV20-1 and TRBJ2-4; 12 bases are shared with TRBD2. Sequenced material: lung tumor tissue, taken at surgery. CDR3 nucleotide sequence: TGCAGTGCTAGACGACTAGCGGGGGCGCTCTATCACATTCAGTACTTC. Its protein is CSARRLAGALYHIQYF.